A single T cell receptor beta chain is shown here with its context. V was cut by 1 base and J by 4 bases, with 13 bases left in between. The germline CDR1 and CDR2 sequences are MGHRA and YSYEKL. CDR3 length: 15 residues. The sample is drawn from a study of human T cells and chemical hapten exposure. Study information: Sensitization applied 2% DPC to approximately 2 cm by approximately 2 cm of upper inner arm skin.

Documented time point: patch test 3, about 24 weeks after DPC sensitization. Treatment here: therapeutic diphenylcyclopropenone sensitization with weekly scalp DPC. One entry per CDR3 protein results from TCRdb running MiXCR on the RACE reads. The sample holds under 200,000 distinct CDR3 sequences, roughly 26% seen once. The source is a woman aged 18 to 35 with alopecia areata. Some clones in this sample may be carry-over from other donors' samples. The rearrangement links TRBV4-1 to TRBJ1-1, with D tentatively TRBD1 (6 bases). This specimen was whole blood, taken in connection with sensitization to the hapten diphenylcyclopropenone (DPC). The CDR3 DNA sequence: TGCGCCAGCAGCCAAGTGAGGGGGGTGGTCACTGAAGCTTTCTTT. Translation gives CASSQVRGVVTEAFF.